Presented here are 14 T cell receptor beta chains from one specimen sequenced in a study of CD8 T cells in ankylosing spondylitis. TCRdb re-called the 5' RACE reads through MiXCR, storing one row per CDR3 protein. Seen here are about 240,000 distinct CDR3 sequences, 8% to 9.5% observed once, and the top ten hold nearly 7%. Input material: blood, either unsorted or a sorted T cell fraction (not recorded which). The receptors derive from a male donor with ankylosing spondylitis or in good health (not recorded which).

J is TRBJ2-7 and V is TRBV11-2, with 9 bases fitting TRBD1. Germline V CDR1 and CDR2: SGHAT, FQNNGV. The length of the CDR3 is 14 residues. Losses at the gene ends were 5 bases for V and 6 bases for J; bases not matched to a gene: 8. The CDR3 DNA follows: TGTGCCAGCAGCGCGCCAGAGACAGGGGGCGAGCAGTACTTC. The encoded protein is CASSAPETGGEQYF.

Only a few counts were recorded for this clonotype. The rearrangement joins TRBV12-3 or TRBV12-4 to TRBJ2-5; D remains unclear. V was trimmed by 6 bases and J by 5 bases, leaving 13 bases between them. The CDR3 extends over 13 amino acids. CDR3 DNA sequence: TGTGCCAGCAGCCCTTTGGGCTCGGAGACCCAGTACTTC. Its translation: CASSPLGSETQYF.

In its sample, this clonotype was seen many times. V is TRBV7-8 and J is TRBJ2-7; tentative D call: TRBD2 (5 bases). Trimming took off 5 bases at V and 5 bases at J, with 10 bases between the two ends. The germline V gene has CDR1 SGHVS and CDR2 FQNEAQ. The CDR3 is 12 residues long. The CDR3 DNA is TGTGCCAGCAGCCCGGGAAGGGACGAGCAGTACTTC. Translating gives CASSPGRDEQYF.

This clonotype was counted many times. This chain uses TRBV6-1 with TRBJ1-1, with 9 bases lining up with TRBD1. V trimming: 8 bases; J trimming: 5 bases; junction bases outside the gene matches: 12. This CDR3 has 15 residues. Germline V gene lookup returns CDR1 MNHNS and CDR2 SASEGT. The CDR3 region has the DNA TGTGCCAGCGTCCCTCCCGGGACAGGGAGGACTGAAGCTTTCTTT. Residues: CASVPPGTGRTEAFF.

This clonotype was found a few times. V and J are TRBV4-1 and TRBJ1-5; 7 bases line up with TRBD1. The length of the CDR3 is 14 residues. V was clipped by 4 bases and J by 9 bases; unmatched bases: 9. The germline CDR1 and CDR2 sequences are MGHRA and YSYEKL. The CDR3 here is CASSPTRGTPPQHF. CDR3 nucleotide sequence: TGCGCCAGCAGCCCTACCAGGGGGACGCCGCCCCAGCATTTT.

This clonotype was counted ten times or more. In nucleotides, the CDR3 is TGTGCCAGCAGCCAAGATCGAAGCGGGGGGGTGGCAGATACGCAGTATTTT. Protein product: CASSQDRSGGVADTQYF. The chain employs TRBV3-1 and TRBJ2-3; TRBD2 agrees at 10 bases. The V gene end was trimmed by 0 bases and the J gene end by 4 bases; junction bases not matched to a gene: 7. Germline V CDR1 and CDR2: LGHDT, YNNKEL (reference sequence). The CDR3 has 17 residues.

There are many counts of this clonotype. J is TRBJ2-2 and V is TRBV20-1; D gene unclear. Trimming took 5 bases from V and 0 from J, leaving 10 bases between them. CDR3 length: 14 amino acids. Germline lookup yields CDR1 DFQATT and CDR2 SNEGSKA (reference sequence). The CDR3 nucleotides are TGCAGTGCTGCCACCGGCACGAACACCGGGGAGCTGTTTTTT. Residues: CSAATGTNTGELFF.

This clonotype has a count of ten or more. V gene TRBV5-1 combines with J gene TRBJ2-1; 14 bases agree with TRBD2. The junction had 4 bases not matched to a gene; V was cut back by 4 bases and J by 4 bases. CDR3 size: 16 residues. Germline CDR1 SGHRS, CDR2 YFSETQ. The CDR3 region is CASSLGLAGGYNEQFF. The CDR3, as DNA: TGCGCCAGCAGCCTAGGACTAGCGGGGGGTTACAATGAGCAGTTCTTC.

Regarding this clonotype: With a much larger clone just one base away, this may be a read error. This chain uses TRBV27 with TRBJ2-7, with 7 bases identical to TRBD1. CDR3 length: 15 amino acids. Looked up from germline, CDR1 is MNHEY and CDR2 is SMNVEV (reference sequence). V shed 3 bases and J 2 bases; nucleotides not matched to a gene: 7. In DNA form, the CDR3 reads TGTGCCAGCAGTTTTTTGGGGACAGAGACCTACGAGCAGTACTTC. Its translation is CASSFLGTETYEQYF.

J is TRBJ2-5 and V is TRBV11-2; D might be TRBD1 (5 bases). The CDR3 is 14 residues long. Germline loops: CDR1 SGHAT, CDR2 FQNNGV. The V end was cut by 3 bases, the J end by 7 bases, with 15 bases between. The CDR3 sequence is CASSLGQGRGTQYF. Here the CDR3 DNA reads TGTGCCAGCAGCTTGGGGCAGGGTAGAGGGACCCAGTACTTC.

This clonotype showed up just a few times. The chain recombines TRBV11-2 with TRBJ2-3; 10 nucleotides match TRBD2. CDR3 length: 19 residues. In germline, CDR1 is SGHAT, CDR2 FQNNGV. J was trimmed by 0 bases and V by 3 bases; bases with no gene match: 12. The CDR3 is CASSFFPVASGGSTDTQYF. The DNA for the CDR3 is TGTGCCAGCAGCTTCTTCCCTGTCGCTAGCGGGGGAAGCACAGATACGCAGTATTTT.

This clonotype was observed at least ten times. J is TRBJ2-6 and V is TRBV6-1; D unclear. The CDR3 runs 15 residues. The V end lost 7 bases, the J end lost 2 bases, and 12 bases lay between the germline ends. The V gene's germline CDR1 is MNHNS and CDR2 SASEGT. CDR3 DNA sequence: TGTGCCAGCATCACCGGTGGAACTGGGGCCAACGTCCTGACTTTC. The encoded protein is CASITGGTGANVLTF.

This clonotype was detected many times. The chain recombines TRBV7-2 with TRBJ2-7; no clear D gene. The germline V gene encodes CDR1 SGHTA and CDR2 FQGNSA. V was shortened by 1 base and J by 2 bases, with 6 bases between the two germline ends. This CDR3 spans 13 amino acids. The CDR3 protein is CASSLGPPYEQYF. As DNA, the CDR3 is TGTGCCAGCAGCTTAGGTCCCCCCTACGAGCAGTACTTC.

The rearrangement uses TRBV30 and TRBJ2-1, with TRBD2 identical over 14 bases. The CDR3 contains 15 residues. The germline V gene has CDR1 GTSNPN and CDR2 SVGIG (reference sequence). V trimming: 3 bases; J trimming: 10 bases; junction bases outside the gene matches: 8. In DNA, the CDR3 is TGTGCCTGGAGCGCCGGACTAGCGGGAGGAGAGGAGCAGTTCTTC. Protein product: CAWSAGLAGGEEQFF.